The 28 T cell receptor beta chains below come from one sample, sequenced in a study of T cell responses to AZD1222 COVID-19 vaccine. This table comes from immunoSEQ multiplex PCR, and its TCRdb copy is limited to in-frame clones, with some not included. Found here are 120,000 to 150,000 clones, roughly 91% of them singletons; the top ten hold roughly 5%. The sequenced sample was peripheral blood, obtained on day 0 of AZD1222 vaccination. Receptors were obtained from an adult in good health.

The chain carries TRBV7-6 and TRBJ2-7, with TRBD1 as a possible D gene (5 bases). The CDR3 length is 17 residues. Per germline, CDR1 SGHVS and CDR2 FNYEAQ. The germline V and J ends were trimmed by 1 base and 2 bases, with 18 bases remaining between them. Here the CDR3 DNA reads TGTGCCAGCAGCTTAGAGGGGTCAAGGGATATGACCTACGAGCAGTACTTC. As protein: CASSLEGSRDMTYEQYF.

The chain combines TRBV5-1 with TRBJ2-1, with TRBD2 as a possible D gene (6 bases). The ends were cut back, 4 bases at V and 6 bases at J, with 14 bases in the middle. The CDR3 covers 14 residues. CDR1 and CDR2 from the germline V gene are SGHRS and YFSETQ. The CDR3: CASSREATSNEQFF. The CDR3 nucleotides are TGCGCCAGCAGCCGTGAGGCGACTAGCAATGAGCAGTTCTTC.

J is TRBJ2-1 and V is TRBV7-9; 9 positions match TRBD1. The CDR3 runs to 15 residues. Germline CDR1 is SEHNR and CDR2 is FQNEAQ (reference sequence). J lost 3 bases, V lost 5 bases, and 5 bases had no gene match. The CDR3 DNA is TGTGCCAGCAGCGTCGGACAGGGGAACTACAATGAGCAGTTCTTC. It yields the protein CASSVGQGNYNEQFF.

The chain is built from TRBV7-2 and TRBJ1-1; 7 nucleotides align to TRBD1. Germline assignment: CDR1 SGHTA and CDR2 FQGNSA. This CDR3 contains 17 residues. With V trimmed by 5 bases and J by 1 base, 13 bases remained unmatched. As DNA, the CDR3 is TGTGCCAGCAGCCCTAGCGGGGCAGGGGGTGCGAACACTGAAGCTTTCTTT. Encoded protein: CASSPSGAGGANTEAFF.

The chain carries TRBV5-1 and TRBJ2-5; D perhaps matches TRBD1 (6 bases). V dropped 0 bases and J dropped 1 base, with 10 bases sitting between them. Germline V gene lookup returns CDR1 SGHRS and CDR2 YFSETQ. This CDR3 spans 15 amino acids. CDR3 protein: CASSLGDTSQETQYF. The CDR3 DNA follows: TGCGCCAGCAGCTTGGGGGACACCTCCCAAGAGACCCAGTACTTC.

The chain uses TRBV20-1 and TRBJ1-6; tentatively, D is TRBD1 (6 bases). Trimming cost V 3 bases and J 4 bases, with 13 bases left between them. Germline V lookup: CDR1 DFQATT, CDR2 SNEGSKA (reference sequence). CDR3 size: 15 residues. In DNA form, the CDR3 reads TGCAGTGCTAGTGATGACAGGTTTTATAATTCACCCCTCCACTTT. It codes for CSASDDRFYNSPLHF.

V usage is TRBV2 and J usage is TRBJ2-1, with D perhaps TRBD2 (6 bases). The V end lost 6 bases, the J end lost 9 bases, and 9 bases lay between the germline ends. This CDR3 is built from 11 residues. The V gene's germline CDR1 is SNHLY and CDR2 FYNNEI. CDR3 residues: CASRGTGEQFF. The DNA of the CDR3 is TGTGCCAGCAGGGGGACTGGTGAGCAGTTCTTC.

This chain connects TRBV7-2 to TRBJ1-2; the D is unclear. The germline V and J ends were trimmed by 5 bases and 0 bases, with 16 bases remaining between them. The length of the CDR3 is 16 residues. Germline V lookup: CDR1 SGHTA, CDR2 FQGNSA. CDR3 region: CASSPAGRITNYGYTF. CDR3 nucleotide sequence: TGTGCCAGCAGCCCAGCCGGACGCATAACTAACTATGGCTACACCTTC.

V and J are TRBV6-4 and TRBJ2-1, with 7 nucleotides matching TRBD2. The junction had 6 bases not matched to a gene; V was cut back by 3 bases and J by 1 base. CDR1 and CDR2 (germline): MRHNA, SNTAGT. The CDR3 has 16 residues. In DNA, the CDR3 is TGTGCCAGCAGTGAACATCGGGGGGTTTCCTACAATGAGCAGTTCTTC. This encodes CASSEHRGVSYNEQFF.

The chain has TRBV10-3 and TRBJ2-1, with a weak D call TRBD1 (6 bases). Trimming shortened V by 8 bases and J by 4 bases, and 12 bases separated the two germline ends. Germline CDR1 ENHRY, CDR2 SYGVKD. CDR3 size: 13 residues. The CDR3 DNA reads as TGTGCCATCGGCAGGGGCCAATACAATGAGCAGTTCTTC. Translating gives CAIGRGQYNEQFF.

The J gene is TRBJ1-1, the V gene TRBV19; D may be TRBD1 (6 bases). The germline V gene encodes CDR1 LNHDA and CDR2 SQIVND (reference sequence). V gave up 6 bases and J gave up 1 base, with 15 bases separating them. CDR3 length: 15 amino acids. The DNA of the CDR3 is TGTGCCAGTAGGGGTACAGGGTGGGGGAACACTGAAGCTTTCTTT. It yields the protein CASRGTGWGNTEAFF.

The chain couples TRBV4-3 to TRBJ2-7, with D tentatively TRBD2 (6 bases). V was cut by 2 bases and J by 2 bases, with 10 bases left in between. The CDR3 is 14 residues long. CDR1 is LGHNA, CDR2 YSLEER, per germline. The CDR3 is CASSQTTGAYEQYF. The CDR3 coding sequence is TGCGCCAGCAGCCAAACCACGGGGGCCTACGAGCAGTACTTC.

V gene TRBV6-2 or TRBV6-3 combines with J gene TRBJ2-1; TRBD2 matches at 8 bases. Germline CDR1 MNHEY, CDR2 SVGEGT. The CDR3 is made up of 17 amino acids. Trimming at V came to 2 bases and at J to 0 bases, leaving 6 bases not matched to a gene. The CDR3 is CASSYPTSVHSYNEQFF. The CDR3 DNA is TGTGCCAGCAGTTACCCGACTAGCGTTCACTCCTACAATGAGCAGTTCTTC.

The chain joins TRBV4-3 to TRBJ2-1, with 9 nucleotides matching TRBD1. The CDR3 consists of 18 residues. The germline V gene encodes CDR1 LGHNA and CDR2 YSLEER. Trimming took 3 bases from V and 5 from J; bases not matched to a gene: 14. CDR3 coding DNA: TGCGCCAGCAGCCAGGGCTTCGCCGGGACAGGGAACCACAATGAGCAGTTCTTC. Protein: CASSQGFAGTGNHNEQFF.

CDR3 sequence: CAWGRQGNTEAFF. The CDR3 DNA follows: TGTGCCTGGGGGAGGCAGGGGAACACTGAAGCTTTCTTT. The V call is TRBV30, the J call TRBJ1-1; D possibly corresponds to TRBD1 (5 bases). The germline V and J ends were trimmed by 5 bases and 1 base, with 11 bases remaining between them. The V gene's germline CDR1 is GTSNPN and CDR2 SVGIG (reference sequence). This CDR3 has 13 residues.

This rearrangement joins TRBV5-1 to TRBJ2-3; 11 bases agree with TRBD2. The junction had 2 bases not matched to a gene; V was cut back by 3 bases and J by 2 bases. In germline, CDR1 is SGHRS, CDR2 YFSETQ. The CDR3 is 15 residues long. For the CDR3, the DNA is TGCGCCAGCAGCTCGGGACTAGCGGACACAGATACGCAGTATTTT. It specifies CASSSGLADTDTQYF.

The chain joins TRBV4-3 to TRBJ1-6, with TRBD1 matching 7 bases. The CDR3 runs to 15 residues. V lost 0 bases to trimming and J lost 10 bases; unmatched junction nucleotides: 6. Per germline, CDR1 LGHNA and CDR2 YSLEER. CDR3 coding DNA: TGCGCCAGCAGCCAAGATGACAGGGAAACATCACCCCTCCACTTT. Amino acids: CASSQDDRETSPLHF.

This clone has more than one count but fewer than ten. The chain combines TRBV12-5 with TRBJ2-1; D is perhaps TRBD2 (6 bases). The germline V gene has CDR1 LGHNT and CDR2 FRNRAP. Trimming took 1 base from V and 7 from J, leaving 11 bases between them. The CDR3 loop spans 14 amino acids. CDR3: CASGLARRENEQFF. The CDR3 nucleotides read TGTGCTAGTGGTTTGGCTCGGAGGGAGAATGAGCAGTTCTTC.

The chain is built from TRBV2 and TRBJ1-3; D unclear. V shed 3 bases and J shed 3 bases, with 9 bases lying between them. The CDR3 is 14 residues long. Germline V CDR1 and CDR2: SNHLY, FYNNEI. For the CDR3, the DNA is TGTGCCAGCAGTGAGAGGGAGAGTGGAAACACCATATATTTT. Residues: CASSERESGNTIYF.

The chain uses TRBV9 and TRBJ2-1, with D unclear. Germline assignment: CDR1 SGDLS and CDR2 YYNGEE. The CDR3 is made up of 13 amino acids. Trimming took 3 bases from V and 5 from J, leaving 9 bases between them. The CDR3 nucleotides are TGTGCCAGCAGCGCCCTCCTCCACAATGAGCAGTTCTTC. Its translation is CASSALLHNEQFF.

The gene calls are TRBV6-1 and TRBJ1-2; 7 positions match TRBD1. The CDR3 length is 16 residues. The V gene's germline CDR1 is MNHNS and CDR2 SASEGT. With V trimmed by 4 bases and J by 3 bases, 11 bases remained unmatched. The CDR3 nucleotides read TGTGCCAGCAGTGCCCCTGGGCAGGGGGTCGACTATGGCTACACCTTC. It is translated as CASSAPGQGVDYGYTF.

The genes are TRBV6-2 or TRBV6-3 and TRBJ1-1, with D possibly matching TRBD1 (5 bases). Germline V gene data show CDR1 as MNHEY and CDR2 as SVGEGT. The CDR3 runs 15 residues. The V end lost 1 base, the J end lost 1 base, and 10 bases lay between the germline ends. In nucleotides, the CDR3 is TGTGCCAGCAGTTACTTGGGACTGGGGAACACTGAAGCTTTCTTT. Its protein is CASSYLGLGNTEAFF.

V gene TRBV5-1 combines with J gene TRBJ2-2, with a tentative D call TRBD1 (5 bases). The germline V gene has CDR1 SGHRS and CDR2 YFSETQ. The CDR3 consists of 16 residues. V was trimmed by 2 bases and J by 4 bases, leaving 15 bases between them. CDR3 amino acids: CASSLGAGLSTGELFF. The CDR3 bases are TGCGCCAGCAGCTTAGGGGCAGGTCTAAGCACCGGGGAGCTGTTTTTT.

V is TRBV6-2 or TRBV6-3 and J is TRBJ1-5, with D uncertain. The CDR3 is 15 amino acids. The germline V and J ends were trimmed by 6 bases and 0 bases, with 12 bases remaining between them. Germline CDR1 MNHEY, CDR2 SVGEGT. Here the CDR3 reads CASSFSRSSNQPQHF. The CDR3 coding sequence is TGTGCCAGCAGCTTCAGTCGGAGTAGCAATCAGCCCCAGCATTTT.

V usage is TRBV18 and J usage is TRBJ1-4, with D maybe TRBD1 (6 bases). The V gene's germline CDR1 is KGHSH and CDR2 LQKENI. The CDR3 runs 13 residues. V was cut by 3 bases and J by 8 bases, with 10 bases left in between. The CDR3 region has the DNA TGTGCCAGCTCACCTGGTCAGGGGGAAAAACTGTTTTTT. Amino acids: CASSPGQGEKLFF.

This clone was recorded a few times. The V call is TRBV5-1, the J call TRBJ1-6; the match to TRBD1 covers 7 bases. Trimming cost V 4 bases and J 8 bases; bases outside gene matches: 6. The V gene's germline CDR1 is SGHRS and CDR2 YFSETQ. The CDR3 runs to 14 residues. CDR3 in amino acids: CASSMGTEDSPLHF. The CDR3 DNA reads TGCGCCAGCAGCATGGGGACAGAAGATTCACCCCTCCACTTT.

This chain links TRBV3-1 (or the pseudogene TRBV3-2) with TRBJ1-2; 7 bases are shared with TRBD1. The CDR3 extends over 16 amino acids. From germline, CDR1 is LGHDT and CDR2 YNNKEL (reference sequence). V shed 2 bases and J 2 bases; nucleotides not matched to a gene: 8. CDR3 nucleotide sequence: TGTGCCAGCAGCCAAAAAGGGGGCGGTTCCAACTATGGCTACACCTTC. Its translation is CASSQKGGGSNYGYTF.

The V and J genes are TRBV4-2 and TRBJ1-1, with TRBD1 identical over 12 bases. Trimming at V came to 4 bases and at J to 3 bases, leaving 12 bases not matched to a gene. This CDR3 contains 18 residues. The germline gives CDR1 LGHNA, CDR2 YNFKEQ. The CDR3 bases are TGTGCCAGCAGCCGATTCCGGGACAGGGGGCTGTTGTACACTGAAGCTTTCTTT. This sequence encodes CASSRFRDRGLLYTEAFF.